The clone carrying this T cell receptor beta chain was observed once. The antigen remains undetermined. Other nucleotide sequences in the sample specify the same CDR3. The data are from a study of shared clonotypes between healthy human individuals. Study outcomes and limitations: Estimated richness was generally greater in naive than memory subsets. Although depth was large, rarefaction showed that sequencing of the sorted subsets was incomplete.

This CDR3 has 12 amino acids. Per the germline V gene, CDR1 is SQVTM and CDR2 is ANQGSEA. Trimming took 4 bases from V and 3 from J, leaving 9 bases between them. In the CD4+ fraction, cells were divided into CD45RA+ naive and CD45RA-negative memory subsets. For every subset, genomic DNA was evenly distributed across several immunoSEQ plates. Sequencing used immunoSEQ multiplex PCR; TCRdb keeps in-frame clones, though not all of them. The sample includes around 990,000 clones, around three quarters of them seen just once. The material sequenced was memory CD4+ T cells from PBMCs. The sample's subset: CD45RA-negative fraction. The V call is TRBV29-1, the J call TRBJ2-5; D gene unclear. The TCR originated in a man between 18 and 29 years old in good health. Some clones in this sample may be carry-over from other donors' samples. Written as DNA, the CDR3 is TGCAGCGTTGTGGGCGGTGAAGAGACCCAGTACTTC. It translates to CSVVGGEETQYF.